The rows below give T cell receptor beta chains drawn from one sample of a study of siplizumab effects on memory and regulatory T cells. These receptors are not linked to any known antigen. TCRdb's copy holds only in-frame clones and misses some; the assay was immunoSEQ multiplex PCR. The profile shows 20,000 or so clones, 44% of them singletons. Material for sequencing was CFSE-low (dividing) CD4+ T cells sorted from an allogeneic mixed lymphocyte reaction. The receptors derive from a human donor in good health; the cells came from an allogeneic mixed lymphocyte reaction. Some clones in this sample may be carry-over from other donors' samples. CDR3s include the opening cysteine and the closing phenylalanine or tryptophan. Each record gives: V gene, clone size, J gene, D gene, CDR3 protein, CDR3 DNA. The D gene is left open where the match is weak. Only some rows state a clone size, as once, few, many or a class for expanded clones.

>TRBV6-5|NA|TRBJ1-2|NA
CASSRTTGSNYGYTF
TGTGCCAGCAGTCGCACGACAGGTTCTAACTATGGCTACACCTTC
>TRBV5-1|NA|TRBJ2-4|TRBD1
CASSSGQGENIQYF
TGCGCCAGCAGCTCGGGACAGGGAGAAAACATTCAGTACTTC
>TRBV18|NA|TRBJ1-2|NA
CASSPEESGWSYTF
TGTGCCAGCTCACCAGAGGAGTCCGGGTGGAGCTACACCTTC
>TRBV6-6|NA|TRBJ1-2|TRBD1
CASSSTGRYGYTF
TGTGCCAGCAGTTCGACAGGGCGCTACGGCTACACCTTC
>TRBV6-6|NA|TRBJ1-5|NA
CASSYFPYSNQPQHF
TGTGCCAGCAGTTACTTCCCATATAGCAATCAGCCCCAGCATTTT
>TRBV6-1|NA|TRBJ2-7|TRBD2
CASSSLAGISYEQYF
TGTGCCAGCAGCTCTTTAGCGGGAATCTCCTACGAGCAGTACTTC
>TRBV7-2|NA|TRBJ2-7|NA
CASSLVGVQGLAGQYF
TGTGCCAGCAGCTTAGTGGGTGTGCAGGGCCTAGCAGGGCAGTACTTC
>TRBV5-1|NA|TRBJ1-2|NA
CASSLAGGGGYTF
TGCGCCAGCAGCTTGGCGGGAGGGGGTGGCTACACCTTC
>TRBV18|NA|TRBJ1-3|NA
CASSPLWGQPSGNTIYF
TGTGCCAGCTCACCTCTCTGGGGTCAACCCTCTGGAAACACCATATATTTT
>TRBV9|NA|TRBJ2-1|NA
CASSVMGGLYNEQFF
TGTGCCAGCAGCGTAATGGGGGGACTCTATAATGAGCAGTTCTTC
>TRBV18|few|TRBJ2-4|TRBD2
CASSPLAGVATKNIQYF
TGTGCCAGCTCACCATTAGCGGGAGTCGCCACCAAAAACATTCAGTACTTC
>TRBV18|few|TRBJ2-7|TRBD1
CASSTLTGGVYEQYF
TGTGCCAGCTCAACCCTGACAGGGGGCGTATACGAGCAGTACTTC
>TRBV7-3|NA|TRBJ2-5|TRBD2
CASSLGSGETQYF
TGTGCCAGCAGCTTAGGTAGCGGGGAAACCCAGTACTTC
>TRBV6-6|NA|TRBJ2-5|TRBD2
CASGAELAYQETQYF
TGTGCCAGCGGGGCCGAACTAGCGTACCAAGAGACCCAGTACTTC
>TRBV18|few|TRBJ2-1|NA
CASSPKLASPYNEQFF
TGTGCCAGCTCACCAAAGTTAGCTAGCCCCTACAATGAGCAGTTCTTC
>TRBV29-1|NA|TRBJ2-3|NA
CSVNRVGGTDTQYF
TGCAGCGTTAACAGGGTGGGGGGCACAGATACGCAGTATTTT
>TRBV5-3|NA|TRBJ2-7|NA
CARSATRAKPYEQYF
TGTGCCAGAAGCGCGACTAGGGCGAAGCCCTACGAGCAGTACTTC
>TRBV4-1|once|TRBJ1-5|TRBD1
CASSQDTPGTGVAPQHF
TGCGCCAGCAGCCAAGACACCCCCGGGACAGGGGTTGCCCCCCAGCATTTT
>TRBV18|NA|TRBJ1-4|NA
CASSTPQGFREKLFF
TGTGCCAGCTCAACCCCCCAGGGATTTCGAGAAAAACTGTTTTTT
>TRBV5-4|NA|TRBJ2-7|NA
CASQPSVGFEEQYF
TGTGCCAGCCAACCGTCGGTGGGATTTGAGGAGCAGTACTTC
>TRBV2|many|TRBJ1-1|NA
CAAASGYFTEAFF
TGTGCCGCAGCGTCAGGGTACTTCACTGAAGCTTTCTTT
>TRBV5-6|NA|TRBJ1-1|TRBD1
CASSLPGQGAETEAFF
TGTGCCAGCAGCTTGCCGGGACAGGGGGCGGAAACTGAAGCTTTCTTT
>TRBV11-2|NA|TRBJ1-2|NA
CASSSEGRLYGYTF
TGTGCCAGCAGCTCCGAGGGACGGCTCTATGGCTACACCTTC
>TRBV5-1|few|TRBJ1-6|TRBD1
CASSLLTGVNSPLHF
TGCGCCAGCAGCTTGCTGACAGGGGTTAATTCACCCCTCCACTTT
>TRBV18|NA|TRBJ1-1|NA
CASSPLDGYTEAFF
TGTGCCAGCTCACCATTGGACGGGTACACTGAAGCTTTCTTT
>TRBV5-4|few|TRBJ2-7|NA
CASSSGQLSYEQYF
TGTGCCAGCAGCTCCGGACAACTTTCCTACGAGCAGTACTTC
>TRBV19|few|TRBJ2-3|TRBD2
CASRLAGTDTQYF
TGTGCCAGTAGACTAGCGGGGACAGATACGCAGTATTTT
>TRBV6-1|NA|TRBJ2-4|TRBD2
CASRLAGENIQYF
TGTGCCAGCAGATTAGCGGGAGAAAACATTCAGTACTTC
>TRBV6-1|few|TRBJ2-7|NA
CASSNPVRAYEQYF
TGTGCCAGCAGCAACCCCGTAAGAGCCTACGAGCAGTACTTC
>TRBV9|medium-sized|TRBJ2-1|NA
CASSVGLGPRDEQFF
TGTGCCAGCAGCGTAGGCCTGGGCCCCAGGGATGAGCAGTTCTTC
>TRBV6-1|few|TRBJ1-2|NA
CASFRTGIGGYTF
TGTGCCAGCTTTAGAACAGGGATAGGCGGCTACACCTTC
>TRBV10-3|few|TRBJ2-1|NA
CAISVLGSASEQFF
TGTGCCATCAGCGTTCTAGGGTCGGCGAGTGAGCAGTTCTTC
>TRBV7-9|NA|TRBJ1-1|NA
CASSLEGSEAFF
TGTGCCAGCAGCTTAGAGGGCAGCGAAGCTTTCTTT
>TRBV19|few|TRBJ2-2|NA
CASSIVSGGGLTGELFF
TGTGCCAGTAGTATAGTTTCGGGCGGGGGCCTCACCGGGGAGCTGTTTTTT
>TRBV18|few|TRBJ2-7|TRBD1
CASSPPGQGASEQYF
TGTGCCAGCTCACCGCCGGGACAGGGGGCAAGCGAGCAGTACTTC
>TRBV6-5|NA|TRBJ1-6|NA
CASRLTLLNSPLHF
TGTGCCAGCAGACTGACGTTACTGAATTCACCCCTCCACTTT
>TRBV6-5|NA|TRBJ1-2|TRBD1
CASSDLGTAYGYTF
TGTGCCAGCAGTGACCTCGGGACAGCCTATGGCTACACCTTC
>TRBV18|NA|TRBJ1-1|NA
CASSPLGGNTEAFF
TGTGCCAGCTCACCATTAGGGGGGAACACTGAAGCTTTCTTT
>TRBV5-1|few|TRBJ2-2|TRBD1
CASSYRTGLTGELFF
TGCGCCAGCAGCTATCGGACAGGGTTGACCGGGGAGCTGTTTTTT
>TRBV7-9|NA|TRBJ2-2|TRBD2
CATRRLAGTTGELFF
TGTGCCACTCGACGACTAGCGGGAACCACCGGGGAGCTGTTTTTT
>TRBV6-5|NA|TRBJ1-5|NA
CATSGLIKNQPQHF
TGTGCCACCTCCGGCCTCATCAAAAATCAGCCCCAGCATTTT
>TRBV2|NA|TRBJ1-5|NA
CASNRPNQPQHF
TGTGCCAGCAACAGACCCAATCAGCCCCAGCATTTT
>TRBV6-1|NA|TRBJ1-1|NA
CASSLDSLTEAFF
TGTGCCAGCAGTCTGGACAGCCTGACTGAAGCTTTCTTT
>TRBV19|few|TRBJ1-2|NA
CASTMRGRDYGYTF
TGTGCCAGTACTATGCGGGGGCGCGACTATGGCTACACCTTC
>TRBV6-5|NA|TRBJ1-2|NA
CASSYTQLQGSYGYTF
TGTGCCAGCAGTTACACGCAATTGCAGGGGAGCTATGGCTACACCTTC
>TRBV7-6|few|TRBJ2-7|NA
CASSLAALYSYEQYF
TGTGCCAGCAGCTTAGCTGCATTATACTCCTACGAGCAGTACTTC
>TRBV9|NA|TRBJ2-3|NA
CASSAFPSGSTDTQYF
TGTGCCAGCAGCGCCTTCCCCAGCGGGAGCACAGATACGCAGTATTTT
>TRBV7-7|NA|TRBJ2-2|NA
CASSPRGADGELFF
TGTGCTAGCAGCCCGAGAGGGGCGGACGGGGAGCTGTTTTTT
>TRBV6-6|NA|TRBJ2-7|TRBD2
CASSYLPGTSEQYF
TGTGCCAGCAGTTACCTGCCAGGGACTAGCGAGCAGTACTTC
>TRBV6-5|medium-sized|TRBJ1-1|NA
CASSYLTYTEAFF
TGTGCCAGCAGTTACTTAACTTACACTGAAGCTTTCTTT
>TRBV5-1|NA|TRBJ1-5|TRBD1
CASSPTGSNQPQHF
TGCGCCAGCAGCCCGACAGGGAGCAATCAGCCCCAGCATTTT
>TRBV4-1|NA|TRBJ1-2|NA
CASSHLGLGYTF
TGCGCCAGCAGCCACCTTGGTTTGGGCTACACCTTC
>TRBV5-4|few|TRBJ1-1|NA
CASSLGVLNTEAFF
TGTGCCAGCAGCTTGGGGGTCTTGAACACTGAAGCTTTCTTT
>TRBV19|medium-sized|TRBJ1-5|NA
CASRTVNQPQHF
TGTGCCAGCCGGACGGTAAATCAGCCCCAGCATTTT
>TRBV20-1|few|TRBJ2-1|NA
CSAGPFPEQFF
TGCAGTGCAGGCCCATTTCCTGAGCAGTTCTTC
>TRBV7-9|medium-sized|TRBJ2-7|NA
CASSLGDGSYEQYF
TGTGCCAGCAGCTTAGGAGACGGGTCCTACGAGCAGTACTTC
>TRBV5-1|medium-sized|TRBJ2-2|NA
CASSFVGNTGELFF
TGCGCCAGCAGCTTCGTAGGTAACACCGGGGAGCTGTTTTTT